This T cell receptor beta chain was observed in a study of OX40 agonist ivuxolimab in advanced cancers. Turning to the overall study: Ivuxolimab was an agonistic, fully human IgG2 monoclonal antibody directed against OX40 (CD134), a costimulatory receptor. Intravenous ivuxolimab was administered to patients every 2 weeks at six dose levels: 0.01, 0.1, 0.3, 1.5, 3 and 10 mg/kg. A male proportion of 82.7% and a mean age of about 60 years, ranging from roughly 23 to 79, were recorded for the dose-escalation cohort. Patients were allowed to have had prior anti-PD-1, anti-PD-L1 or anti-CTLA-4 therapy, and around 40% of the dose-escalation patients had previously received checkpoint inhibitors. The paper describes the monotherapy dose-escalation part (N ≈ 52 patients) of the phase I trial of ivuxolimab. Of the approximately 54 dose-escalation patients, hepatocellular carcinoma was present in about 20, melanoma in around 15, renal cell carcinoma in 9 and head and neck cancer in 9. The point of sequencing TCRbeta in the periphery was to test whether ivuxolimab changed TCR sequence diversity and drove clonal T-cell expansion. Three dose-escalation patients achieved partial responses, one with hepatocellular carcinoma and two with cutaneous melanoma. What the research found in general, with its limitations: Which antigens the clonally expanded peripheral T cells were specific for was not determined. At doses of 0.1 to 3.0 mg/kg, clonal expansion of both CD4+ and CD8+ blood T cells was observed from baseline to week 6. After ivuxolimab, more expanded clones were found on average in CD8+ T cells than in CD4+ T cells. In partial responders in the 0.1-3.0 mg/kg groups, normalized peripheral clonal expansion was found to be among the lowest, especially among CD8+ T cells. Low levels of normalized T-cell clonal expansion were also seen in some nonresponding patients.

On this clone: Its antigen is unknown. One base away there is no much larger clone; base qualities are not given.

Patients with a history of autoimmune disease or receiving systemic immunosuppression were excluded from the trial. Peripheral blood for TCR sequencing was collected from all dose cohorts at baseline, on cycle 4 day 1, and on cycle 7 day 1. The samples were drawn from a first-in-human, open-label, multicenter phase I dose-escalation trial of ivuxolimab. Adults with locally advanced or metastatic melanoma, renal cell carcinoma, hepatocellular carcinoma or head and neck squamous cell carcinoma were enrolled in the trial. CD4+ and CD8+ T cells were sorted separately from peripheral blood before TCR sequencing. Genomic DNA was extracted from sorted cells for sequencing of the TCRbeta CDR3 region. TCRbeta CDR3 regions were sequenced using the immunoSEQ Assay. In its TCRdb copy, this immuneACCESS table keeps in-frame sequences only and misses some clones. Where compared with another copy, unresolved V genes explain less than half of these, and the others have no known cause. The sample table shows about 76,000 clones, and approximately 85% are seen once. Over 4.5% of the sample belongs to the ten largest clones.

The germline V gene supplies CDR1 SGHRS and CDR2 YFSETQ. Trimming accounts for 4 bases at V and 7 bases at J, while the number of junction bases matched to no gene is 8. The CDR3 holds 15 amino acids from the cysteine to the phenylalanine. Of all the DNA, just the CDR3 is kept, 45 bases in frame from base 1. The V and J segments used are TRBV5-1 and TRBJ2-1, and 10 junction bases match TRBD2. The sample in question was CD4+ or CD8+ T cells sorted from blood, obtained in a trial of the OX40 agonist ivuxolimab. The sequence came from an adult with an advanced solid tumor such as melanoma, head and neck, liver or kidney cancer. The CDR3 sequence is CASSEAGGQLNEQFF. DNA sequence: TGCGCCAGCAGCGAAGCGGGAGGGCAGTTGAATGAGCAGTTCTTC.